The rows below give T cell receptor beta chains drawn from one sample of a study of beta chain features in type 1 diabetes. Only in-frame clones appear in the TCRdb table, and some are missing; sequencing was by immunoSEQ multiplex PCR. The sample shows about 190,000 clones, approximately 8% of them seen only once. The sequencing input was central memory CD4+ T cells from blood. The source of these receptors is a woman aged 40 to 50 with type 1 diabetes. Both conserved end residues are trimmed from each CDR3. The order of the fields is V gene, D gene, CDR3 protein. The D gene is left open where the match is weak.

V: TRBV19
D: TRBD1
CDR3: ASSMDRGHQETQY

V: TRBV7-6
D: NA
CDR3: ASGPDNYEQY

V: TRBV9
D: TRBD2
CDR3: ASGRDGEQY

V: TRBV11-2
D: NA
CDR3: ASSLDGYSQPQH

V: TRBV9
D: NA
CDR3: ASSPATNEKLF

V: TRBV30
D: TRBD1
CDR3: AWMRTGAGNTIY

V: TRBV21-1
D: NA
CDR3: ACRRDSGTDTQY

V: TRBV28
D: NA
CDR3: ASKAPAQDSGANVLT

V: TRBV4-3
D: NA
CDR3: ASSHDTRDWRGANVLT

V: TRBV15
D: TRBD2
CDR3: ATSATGAEASGRFHSTTQY

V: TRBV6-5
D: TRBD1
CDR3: ASSHRTGRGQPQH

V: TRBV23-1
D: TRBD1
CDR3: ASSPGQDVYGYT

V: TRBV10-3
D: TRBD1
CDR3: AISAGTEVDEQF

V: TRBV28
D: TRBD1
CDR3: ASSLTGQGNTEAF

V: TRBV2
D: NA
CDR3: AGNRRTDTQY

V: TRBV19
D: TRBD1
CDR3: ASSIDDRGSETQY

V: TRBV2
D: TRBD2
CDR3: ASSRTSQDTQY

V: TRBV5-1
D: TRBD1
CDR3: ASSPAGTGTTGNTIY

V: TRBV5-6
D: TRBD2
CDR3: ASSLGGAGGTGELF

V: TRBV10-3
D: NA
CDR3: AAGADQETQY

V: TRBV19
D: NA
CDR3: ASSIGGQLYEQF

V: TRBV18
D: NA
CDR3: ASSPGQNYGYT

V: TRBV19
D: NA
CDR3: ASTRDSTDTQY

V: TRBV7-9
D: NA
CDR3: ASSLAGVRDTQY

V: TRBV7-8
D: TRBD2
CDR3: ASSPSGGNTGELF

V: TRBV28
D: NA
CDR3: ASSLRQGGTRNQPQH

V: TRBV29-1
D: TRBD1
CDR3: SVEEWTGGYGYT

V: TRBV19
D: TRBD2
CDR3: ASRLLAGAAGELF

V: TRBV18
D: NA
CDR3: ASSPPGLRPSYEQY

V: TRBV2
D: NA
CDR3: ASRGSQGASPNTEAF

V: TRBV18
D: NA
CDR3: ASSPTAGGANVLT

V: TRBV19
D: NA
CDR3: ASSIDDYTDTQY

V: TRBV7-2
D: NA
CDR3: ASSSQRGVGYT

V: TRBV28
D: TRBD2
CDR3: ASSFVSGRALADTQY

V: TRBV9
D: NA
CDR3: ASSPTFRTGELF

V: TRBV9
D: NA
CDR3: ASSPSQANYGYT

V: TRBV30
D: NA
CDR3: AWSVRSNSDTQY

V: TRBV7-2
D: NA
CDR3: ASSLAREDLLPQH

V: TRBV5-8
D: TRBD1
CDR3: ASSSGQGKSNEQF

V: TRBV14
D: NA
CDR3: ASSQLAATNEKLF

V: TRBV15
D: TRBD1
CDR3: ATPPGQGDQPQH

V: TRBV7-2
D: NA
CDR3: ASKEQLEAF

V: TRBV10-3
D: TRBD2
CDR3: AISSSLASGSDEQY

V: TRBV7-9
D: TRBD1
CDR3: ASSPGTVTTAGYT

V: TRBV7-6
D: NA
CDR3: ASSFQGVGNEQF

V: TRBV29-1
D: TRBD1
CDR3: SVGRGPNEKLF